This TCR beta chain was recorded in a study of Ad26.COV2.S vaccination and SARS-CoV-2 variants. Study-wide context: Dosing was one shot or two shots 56 days apart.

The study's findings and limits: Post-vaccination breadth of spike-specific CD8+ and CD4+ T cell responses was reportedly substantial.

As regards this clone: What it recognizes is unknown.

Treatment described: roughly 20 received Ad26.COV2.S at low or high dose, single or two shots; several received placebo; per-sample allocation not given. Sample collection was performed on day 63 after the first vaccine or placebo injection. Aged 18-55 years, donor was enrolled in Boston in about 2020. Ad26 vector vaccine expressed Wuhan-strain SARS-CoV-2 spike. The assay was immunoSEQ multiplex PCR, and TCRdb's table has in-frame clones only and misses some. The sample consists of roughly 320,000 clones, 80% to 90% of them appearing once. The source was peripheral blood, collected in a trial of Ad26.COV2.S vaccine versus placebo. The clonotype originates from a person aged 18 to 59 who received the Ad26.COV2.S COVID-19 vaccine or a placebo.

The CDR3, as DNA: TGTGCCAGTAGTAAACGACAGGGAATTGAAGCTTTCTTT. This sequence encodes CASSKRQGIEAFF. This chain connects TRBV19 to TRBJ1-1; 7 bases are shared with TRBD1. This CDR3 has 13 residues. Per germline, CDR1 LNHDA and CDR2 SQIVND (reference sequence). Trimming cost V 4 bases and J 7 bases; bases outside gene matches: 6.